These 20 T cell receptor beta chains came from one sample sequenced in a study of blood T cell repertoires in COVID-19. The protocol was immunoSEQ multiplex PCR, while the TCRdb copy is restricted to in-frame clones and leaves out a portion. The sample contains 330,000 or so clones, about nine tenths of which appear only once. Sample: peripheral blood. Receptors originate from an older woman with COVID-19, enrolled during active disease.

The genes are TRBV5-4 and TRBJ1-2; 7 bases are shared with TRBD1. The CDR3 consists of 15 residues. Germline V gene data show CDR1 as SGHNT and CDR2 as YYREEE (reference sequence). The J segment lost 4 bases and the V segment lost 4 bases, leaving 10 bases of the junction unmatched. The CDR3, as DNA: TGTGCCAGCAGCGGCCGGTCACAGGGGTTCTATGGCTACACCTTC. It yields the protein CASSGRSQGFYGYTF.

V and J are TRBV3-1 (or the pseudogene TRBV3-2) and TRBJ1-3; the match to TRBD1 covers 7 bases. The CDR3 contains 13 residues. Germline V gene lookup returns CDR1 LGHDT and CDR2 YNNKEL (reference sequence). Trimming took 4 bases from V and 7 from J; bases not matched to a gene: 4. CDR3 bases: TGTGCCAGCAGCCCGGGACAGATTAACACCATATATTTT. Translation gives CASSPGQINTIYF.

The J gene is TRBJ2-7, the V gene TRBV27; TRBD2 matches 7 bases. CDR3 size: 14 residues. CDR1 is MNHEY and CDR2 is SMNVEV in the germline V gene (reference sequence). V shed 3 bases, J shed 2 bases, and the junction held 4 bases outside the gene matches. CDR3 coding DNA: TGTGCCAGCAGTTTCCAGGGAGGGACCTACGAGCAGTACTTC. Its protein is CASSFQGGTYEQYF.

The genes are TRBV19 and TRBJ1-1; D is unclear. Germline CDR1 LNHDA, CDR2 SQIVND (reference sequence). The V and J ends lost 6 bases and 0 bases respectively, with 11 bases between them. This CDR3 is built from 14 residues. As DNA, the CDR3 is TGTGCCAGTAGCGGGAGAACAGTGAACACTGAAGCTTTCTTT. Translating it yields CASSGRTVNTEAFF.

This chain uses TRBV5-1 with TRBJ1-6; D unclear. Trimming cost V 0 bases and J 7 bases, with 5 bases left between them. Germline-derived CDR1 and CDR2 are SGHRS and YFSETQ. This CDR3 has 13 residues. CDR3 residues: CASSLAPNSPLHF. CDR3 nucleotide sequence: TGCGCCAGCAGCTTGGCCCCGAATTCACCCCTCCACTTT.

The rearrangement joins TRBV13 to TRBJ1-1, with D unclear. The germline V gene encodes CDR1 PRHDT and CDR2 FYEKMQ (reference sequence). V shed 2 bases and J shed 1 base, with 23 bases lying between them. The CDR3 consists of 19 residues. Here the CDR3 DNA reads TGTGCCAGCAGCTTACCCTCCCATCTTAGAGGGCGACGGAACACTGAAGCTTTCTTT. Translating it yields CASSLPSHLRGRRNTEAFF.

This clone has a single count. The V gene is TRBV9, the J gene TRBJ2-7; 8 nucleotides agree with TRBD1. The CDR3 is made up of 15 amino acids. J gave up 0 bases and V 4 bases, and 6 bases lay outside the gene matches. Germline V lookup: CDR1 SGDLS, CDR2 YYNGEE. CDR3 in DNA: TGTGCCAGCAGCCACGGACAGGGCAACTCCTACGAGCAGTACTTC. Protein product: CASSHGQGNSYEQYF.

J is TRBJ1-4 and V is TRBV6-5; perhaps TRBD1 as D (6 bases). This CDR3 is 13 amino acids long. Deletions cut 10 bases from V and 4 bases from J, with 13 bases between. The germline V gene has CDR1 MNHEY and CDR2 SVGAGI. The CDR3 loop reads CATRTVNNEKLFF. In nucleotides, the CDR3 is TGTGCCACCCGGACAGTGAATAATGAAAAACTGTTTTTT.

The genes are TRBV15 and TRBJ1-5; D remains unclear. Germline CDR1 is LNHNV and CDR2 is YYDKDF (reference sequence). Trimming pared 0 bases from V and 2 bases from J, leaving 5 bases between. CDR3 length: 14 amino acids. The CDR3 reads CATSRDRGNQPQHF. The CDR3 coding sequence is TGTGCCACCAGCAGAGATCGGGGCAATCAGCCCCAGCATTTT. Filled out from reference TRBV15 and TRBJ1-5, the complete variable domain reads DAMVIQNPRYQVTQFGKPVTLSCSQTLNHNVMYWYQQKSSQAPKLLFHYYDKDFNNEADTPDNFQSRRPNTSFCFLDIRSPGLGDTAMYLCATSRDRGNQPQHFGDGTRLSIL.

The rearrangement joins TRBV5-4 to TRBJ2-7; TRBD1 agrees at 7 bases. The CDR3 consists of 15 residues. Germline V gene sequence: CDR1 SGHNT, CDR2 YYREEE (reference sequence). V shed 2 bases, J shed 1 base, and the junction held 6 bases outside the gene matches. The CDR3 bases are TGTGCCAGCAGCTTTGGCAGGGGGAGTTCCTACGAGCAGTACTTC. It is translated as CASSFGRGSSYEQYF.

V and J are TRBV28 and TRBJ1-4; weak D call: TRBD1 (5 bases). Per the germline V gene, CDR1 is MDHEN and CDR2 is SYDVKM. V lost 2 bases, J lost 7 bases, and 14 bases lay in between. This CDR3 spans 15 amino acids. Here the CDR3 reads CASSLERGIGEKLFF. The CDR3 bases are TGTGCCAGCAGTTTAGAAAGGGGCATCGGTGAAAAACTGTTTTTT.

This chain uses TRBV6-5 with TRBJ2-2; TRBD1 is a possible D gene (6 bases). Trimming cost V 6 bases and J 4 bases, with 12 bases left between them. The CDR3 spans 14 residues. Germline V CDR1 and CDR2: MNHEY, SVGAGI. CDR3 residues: CASSPRGGTGELFF. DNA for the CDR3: TGTGCCAGCAGCCCGAGAGGGGGCACCGGGGAGCTGTTTTTT.

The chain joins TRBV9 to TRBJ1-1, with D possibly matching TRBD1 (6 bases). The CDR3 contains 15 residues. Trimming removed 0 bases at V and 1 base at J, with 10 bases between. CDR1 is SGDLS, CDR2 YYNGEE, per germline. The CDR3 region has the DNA TGTGCCAGCAGCGTAGGTGTGACAGGGAACACTGAAGCTTTCTTT. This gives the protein CASSVGVTGNTEAFF.

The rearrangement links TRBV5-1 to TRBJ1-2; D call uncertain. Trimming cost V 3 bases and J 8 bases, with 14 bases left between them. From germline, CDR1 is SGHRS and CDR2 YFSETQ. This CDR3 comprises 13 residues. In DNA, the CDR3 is TGCGCCAGCAGCTCCGAGGGTGTGTCCGGCTACACCTTC. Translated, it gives CASSSEGVSGYTF.

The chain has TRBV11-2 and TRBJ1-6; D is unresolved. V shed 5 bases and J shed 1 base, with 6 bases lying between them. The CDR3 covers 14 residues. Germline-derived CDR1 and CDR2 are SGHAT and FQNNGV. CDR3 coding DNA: TGTGCCAGCAGCCCCAAATCCTATAATTCACCCCTCCACTTT. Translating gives CASSPKSYNSPLHF.

The DNA for the CDR3 is TGTGCCAGTCCAATGGTGGGGCCCCCAAGGGAGCAGTTCTTC. Protein product: CASPMVGPPREQFF. The rearrangement links TRBV19 to TRBJ2-1, with D perhaps TRBD1 (5 bases). The germline V and J ends were trimmed by 8 bases and 10 bases, with 21 bases remaining between them. CDR1 and CDR2 from the germline V gene are LNHDA and SQIVND (reference sequence). This CDR3 is built from 14 residues.

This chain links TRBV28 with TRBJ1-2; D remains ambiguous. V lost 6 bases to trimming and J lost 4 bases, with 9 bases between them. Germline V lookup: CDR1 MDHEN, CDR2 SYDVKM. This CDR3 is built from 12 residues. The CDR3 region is CASRKQSYGYTF. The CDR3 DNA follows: TGTGCCAGCAGGAAACAATCCTATGGCTACACCTTC.

Here the CDR3 DNA reads TGCGCCAGCAGCCAAACTACTGAGAGGGCGATAAGGGCTGAAGCTTTCTTT. Translating it yields CASSQTTERAIRAEAFF. V gene TRBV4-1 combines with J gene TRBJ1-1; D ambiguous. Germline CDR1 and CDR2: MGHRA and YSYEKL. Deletions cut 2 bases from V and 6 bases from J, with 22 bases between. The CDR3 spans 17 residues.

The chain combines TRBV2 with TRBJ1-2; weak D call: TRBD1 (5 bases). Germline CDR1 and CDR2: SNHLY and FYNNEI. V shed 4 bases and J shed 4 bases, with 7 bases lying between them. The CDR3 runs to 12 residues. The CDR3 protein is CASSADSYGYTF. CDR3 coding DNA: TGTGCCAGCAGTGCTGACAGCTATGGCTACACCTTC.

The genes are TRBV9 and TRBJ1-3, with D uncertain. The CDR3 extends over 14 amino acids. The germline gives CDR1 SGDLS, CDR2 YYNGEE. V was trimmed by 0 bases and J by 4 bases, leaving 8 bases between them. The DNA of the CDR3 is TGTGCCAGCAGCGTAGGGACTTTCGGAAACACCATATATTTT. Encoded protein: CASSVGTFGNTIYF.